This TCR beta chain was recovered during a study of response to subunit inactivated influenza vaccine. This CDR3 region has 15 residues. V shed 3 bases and J shed 2 bases, with 9 bases lying between them. Germline-derived CDR1 and CDR2 are KGHDR and SFDVKD. TCRdb re-called the RT-PCR reads with MiXCR, one entry per CDR3 protein. The top ten clones hold approximately 11% of a sample with 150,000 to 200,000 distinct CDR3 sequences, around 8.8% of them seen once. Study outcomes and limitations: The authors offered the suggestion that each seasonal influenza vaccination recruits few new T cells.

This clonotype was seen only a few times. The antigen is undetermined. The sequenced sample was non-naive T cells sorted from PBMCs, obtained on the day of vaccination. This receptor was obtained from a man in his fifties or sixties who received an inactivated influenza vaccine. The rearrangement joins TRBV24-1 to TRBJ2-2; D is undetermined. The CDR3 DNA is TGTGCCACCAGTGATGGCAGGAGTAACACCGGGGAGCTGTTTTTT. Its translation: CATSDGRSNTGELFF.